The rows below give T cell receptor beta chains drawn from one sample of a study of blood T cell repertoires in COVID-19. Clones were read by immunoSEQ multiplex PCR, and TCRdb kept only the in-frame ones, dropping some. The data hold about 140,000 clones, with 84% observed a single time. The sample comprised PBMCs or T cells enriched from blood (not recorded which). These receptors all stem from a woman in her fifties or sixties with acute COVID-19. Both conserved end residues are part of each CDR3. A D gene is named only where the DNA matches it firmly. Size is stated for part of the rows, as once, few or many counts, or as a class when the clone is expanded.

D gene | clone size | J gene | V gene | CDR3 DNA | CDR3 protein
NA | NA | TRBJ2-5 | TRBV18 | TGTGCCAGCTCACCACCGAATTCCGGGGAGACCCAGTACTTC | CASSPPNSGETQYF
TRBD1 | NA | TRBJ1-2 | TRBV27 | TGTGCCAGCAGTACAAGGACAGGGGGCGGGTATGGCTACACCTTC | CASSTRTGGGYGYTF
NA | NA | TRBJ2-3 | TRBV7-8 | TGTGCCAGCAGCTTAGTTGGCGGGAAGGGAGATACGCAGTATTTT | CASSLVGGKGDTQYF
NA | once | TRBJ1-6 | TRBV1 | TGCACCAGCAGCCAAGAGCGGTCACCCCTCCACTTT | CTSSQERSPLHF
NA | NA | TRBJ1-2 | TRBV29-1 | TGCAGCGTTGAAGGCCAGGGCCTTCGTGGCTACACCTTC | CSVEGQGLRGYTF
TRBD1 | NA | TRBJ1-3 | TRBV18 | TGTGCCAGCTCACCACAGGGGACAGGTCCATTAAACACCATATATTTT | CASSPQGTGPLNTIYF
NA | once | TRBJ2-7 | TRBV2 | TGTGCCAGCAGTGATCAGTCCTACGAGCAGTACTTC | CASSDQSYEQYF
NA | NA | TRBJ1-3 | TRBV30 | TGTGCCTGGAGCCAGAGGGAACTCTCTGGAAACACCATATATTTT | CAWSQRELSGNTIYF
TRBD1 | NA | TRBJ1-1 | TRBV28 | TGTGCCAGTAGGGTTTGGGGACAGGGGGCTAAGAACACTGAAGCTTTCTTT | CASRVWGQGAKNTEAFF
NA | NA | TRBJ1-3 | TRBV19 | TGTGCCAGTAGTATGATGAGGCGCGTGGTAGCCGGAAACACCATATATTTT | CASSMMRRVVAGNTIYF
NA | NA | TRBJ2-3 | TRBV7-2 | TGTGCCAGCAGCTTAGATTATGAGGATACGCAGTATTTT | CASSLDYEDTQYF
NA | NA | TRBJ1-1 | TRBV28 | TGTGCCAGCACCGGTACCATGAACACTGAAGCTTTCTTT | CASTGTMNTEAFF
NA | NA | TRBJ2-3 | TRBV5-4 | TGTGCCAGCGCCCAGGGCACAGATACGCAGTATTTT | CASAQGTDTQYF
TRBD2 | NA | TRBJ2-3 | TRBV4-2 | TGTGCCAGCAGCCAAGGTTCCACGGGAGGGTCGGATACGCAGTATTTT | CASSQGSTGGSDTQYF
NA | once | TRBJ1-4 | TRBV29-1 | TGCAGCGTTGAGGCGGAGAATCATGAAAAACTGTTTTTT | CSVEAENHEKLFF
NA | NA | TRBJ1-1 | TRBV5-1 | TGCGCCAGCAGCACGGACATGTGGAACACTGAAGCTTTCTTT | CASSTDMWNTEAFF
TRBD1 | once | TRBJ2-7 | TRBV9 | TGTGCCAGCAGCGTAGAGGCAGGGGGTGACGAGCAGTACTTC | CASSVEAGGDEQYF
TRBD1 | NA | TRBJ2-7 | TRBV7-9 | TGTGCCAGCAGCACCGGGGACAGGGATGTCGACGAGCAGTACTTC | CASSTGDRDVDEQYF
TRBD1 | NA | TRBJ2-3 | TRBV27 | TGTGCCAGCAGACGAGGACAGGTTAGATCAGATACGCAGTATTTT | CASRRGQVRSDTQYF
NA | NA | TRBJ1-5 | TRBV7-2 | TGTGCCAGCAGCTTACGGGGTCAGCCCCAGCATTTT | CASSLRGQPQHF
TRBD1 | NA | TRBJ1-2 | TRBV7-9 | TGTGCCAGCAGCTTGGGCCCCACAGGGGCCGGGGACTATGGCTACACCTTC | CASSLGPTGAGDYGYTF
TRBD2 | NA | TRBJ2-1 | TRBV7-3 | TGTGCCAGCAGCTTAACCGCGGGAGAGGGCAATGAGCAGTTCTTC | CASSLTAGEGNEQFF
NA | NA | TRBJ2-5 | TRBV6-2/TRBV6-3 | TGTGCCAGCAGCGACGATTTGGCGGGGCAGGAGACCCAGTACTTC | CASSDDLAGQETQYF
TRBD1 | once | TRBJ1-1 | TRBV7-2 | TGTGCCAGCAGCTTACGACAGGGAAAGACTGAAGCTTTCTTT | CASSLRQGKTEAFF
TRBD2 | NA | TRBJ2-2 | TRBV5-1 | TGCGCCAGATCCTTAGCGGGAGGGCCAAACGGGGAGCTGTTTTTT | CARSLAGGPNGELFF
TRBD1 | NA | TRBJ1-2 | TRBV19 | TGTGCCAGTAGAATAACCACCCGGACAGGGGCGGGCTACACCTTC | CASRITTRTGAGYTF
NA | NA | TRBJ2-5 | TRBV5-1 | TGCGCCAGCAGCTTAGGTCTGCAGGGGGGATACGAAGAGACCCAGTACTTC | CASSLGLQGGYEETQYF
NA | NA | TRBJ2-1 | TRBV7-2 | TGTGCCAGCAGCTCACCGACTACCTCGTACAATGAGCAGTTCTTC | CASSSPTTSYNEQFF
NA | NA | TRBJ2-3 | TRBV20-1 | TGCAGTGCTAGTAGTTCCCGCGACGGACTCACAGATACGCAGTATTTT | CSASSSRDGLTDTQYF
TRBD1 | NA | TRBJ2-7 | TRBV4-1 | TGCGCCAGCAGCCACGGACAGGGGGCGTGGGAGCAGTACTTC | CASSHGQGAWEQYF
TRBD1 | few | TRBJ2-2 | TRBV25-1 | TGTGCCAGCAGTGACAGGGGGAAAAACACCGGGGAGCTGTTTTTT | CASSDRGKNTGELFF
TRBD1 | NA | TRBJ2-1 | TRBV7-2 | TGTGCCAGCAGCCGTACCGGGACAGGGGTCAATGAGCAGTTCTTC | CASSRTGTGVNEQFF
NA | NA | TRBJ2-7 | TRBV5-6 | TGTGCCAGCAGCTTGAGGGGAGGATTCTACGAGCAGTACTTC | CASSLRGGFYEQYF
NA | NA | TRBJ2-1 | TRBV11-2 | TGTGCCAGCCTCCTATTGCATGAGCAGTTCTTC | CASLLLHEQFF
NA | NA | TRBJ2-1 | TRBV9 | TGTGCCAGCAGCGTAGAAGGGGTGGGATACAATGAGCAGTTCTTC | CASSVEGVGYNEQFF
TRBD1 | NA | TRBJ1-2 | TRBV19 | TGTGCCAGTAGTCTTCGGGACAGGAGTTATGGCTACACCTTC | CASSLRDRSYGYTF
TRBD2 | NA | TRBJ2-7 | TRBV7-2 | TGTGCCAGCAGCGAAGCCGGGACTAGCGTCTACGAGCAGTACTTC | CASSEAGTSVYEQYF
NA | NA | TRBJ2-7 | TRBV4-2 | TGTGCCAGCAGCCAAGCGGGACTTAATCTCGAGCAGTACTTC | CASSQAGLNLEQYF
NA | NA | TRBJ2-4 | TRBV11-3 | TGTGCCAGCAGCTTAGTCGAAAACATTCAGTACTTC | CASSLVENIQYF
NA | once | TRBJ2-7 | TRBV10-2 | TGCGCCAGCAGTGATGGAGCCTCCTACGAGCAGTACTTC | CASSDGASYEQYF
TRBD1 | NA | TRBJ1-2 | TRBV19 | TGTGCCACCCTCGGACAGGGGGCAGGGGGCTATGGCTACACCTTC | CATLGQGAGGYGYTF
TRBD1 | NA | TRBJ1-5 | TRBV6-6 | TGTGCCAGCAGTTACGGGACAGGGGGAAGCAATCAGCCCCAGCATTTT | CASSYGTGGSNQPQHF
NA | NA | TRBJ2-2 | TRBV24-1 | TGTGCCACCAGTGATTCCCGCCGAGAATACACCGGGGAGCTGTTTTTT | CATSDSRREYTGELFF
NA | many | TRBJ2-1 | TRBV15 | TGTGCCACCAGCACACGATCAACTGTGCGTGAGCAGTTCTTC | CATSTRSTVREQFF
TRBD2 | few | TRBJ2-7 | TRBV3-1/TRBV3-2 | TGTGCCAGCAGCCAAGGCAAAAAGAGTGGACTAGCGGGAGCGGGTTCCTACGAGCAGTACTTC | CASSQGKKSGLAGAGSYEQYF
TRBD1 | many | TRBJ2-4 | TRBV7-2 | TGTGCCAGCAGCTTAGGAGGGACAGGGGTATTTGGCATTCAGTACTTC | CASSLGGTGVFGIQYF
NA | NA | TRBJ1-1 | TRBV7-9 | TGTGCCAGCAGCCCGGGGGGGGACACTGAAGCTTTCTTT | CASSPGGDTEAFF
NA | NA | TRBJ1-1 | TRBV7-3 | TGTGCCAGCAGCTTAGCGCCCGAGGGGGACACTGAAGCTTTCTTT | CASSLAPEGDTEAFF
NA | once | TRBJ1-4 | TRBV19 | TGTGCCAGTAGTCTAACAGGAACAACTAATGAAAAACTGTTTTTT | CASSLTGTTNEKLFF
TRBD2 | NA | TRBJ2-5 | TRBV27 | TGTGCCAGCAGTGGCCTGACTAGCGGGAGGGCCTCACAGTACTTC | CASSGLTSGRASQYF
NA | NA | TRBJ2-1 | TRBV11-3 | TGTGCCAGCAGCTTAAGTCGGACTCACAATGAGCAGTTCTTC | CASSLSRTHNEQFF